A single sample gave rise to the 19 T cell receptor beta chains below, sequenced in a study of human T cells and chemical hapten exposure. One entry per CDR3 protein, called by TCRdb with MiXCR from the RACE reads. This repertoire shows fewer than 500,000 distinct CDR3 sequences, roughly 5% found once; its top ten account for under 3%. Noted time point: patch test 1, 2 weeks after DPC sensitization. As to treatment: therapeutic diphenylcyclopropenone sensitization with weekly scalp DPC. The source was whole blood, collected in connection with sensitization to the hapten diphenylcyclopropenone (DPC). These receptor sequences come from a woman aged 45-60 years with alopecia areata. Some clones in this sample may be carry-over from other donors' samples.

The J gene is TRBJ2-7, the V gene TRBV4-1; the match to TRBD1 covers 7 bases. Trimming removed 1 base from V and 3 bases from J; junction bases left unmatched: 6. Germline V gene lookup returns CDR1 MGHRA and CDR2 YSYEKL. This CDR3 has 15 residues. CDR3 amino acids: CASSQVSQGVYEQYF. DNA of the CDR3: TGCGCCAGCAGCCAAGTGAGTCAGGGGGTCTACGAGCAGTACTTC.

This clonotype appeared a few times. V gene TRBV29-1 combines with J gene TRBJ1-2; TRBD1 aligns across 8 bases. Per germline, CDR1 SQVTM and CDR2 ANQGSEA. This CDR3 spans 12 amino acids. Trimming at V came to 4 bases and at J to 5 bases, leaving 3 bases not matched to a gene. CDR3 DNA: TGCAGCGTTGCAGGGGGCCCATATGGCTACACCTTC. It encodes CSVAGGPYGYTF. Combining the CDR3 with reference TRBV29-1 and TRBJ1-2 gives the whole variable domain SAVISQKPSRDICQRGTSLTIQCQVDSQVTMMFWYRQQPGQSLTLIATANQGSEATYESGFVIDKFPISRPNLTFSTLTVSNMSPEDSSIYLCSVAGGPYGYTFGSGTRLTVV.

There are many counts of this clonotype. This sequence joins TRBV6-2 or TRBV6-3 and TRBJ2-7; 7 nucleotides line up with TRBD2. Trimming took 5 bases from V and 0 from J; bases not matched to a gene: 7. The germline V gene encodes CDR1 MNHEY and CDR2 SVGEGT. This CDR3 comprises 15 residues. The CDR3 region is CASSPGLAASYEQYF. The CDR3 DNA follows: TGTGCCAGCAGTCCCGGGCTAGCGGCCTCCTACGAGCAGTACTTC.

This clonotype turned up a few times. V usage is TRBV3-1 and J usage is TRBJ1-1; maybe TRBD1 (5 bases). This CDR3 comprises 15 residues. V lost 2 bases and J lost 1, with 11 bases in between. Germline assignment: CDR1 LGHDT and CDR2 YNNKEL (reference sequence). The CDR3 sequence is CASSQIAGSNTEAFF. Here the CDR3 DNA reads TGTGCCAGCAGCCAAATCGCAGGGTCGAACACTGAAGCTTTCTTT.

The V and J genes are TRBV12-3 or TRBV12-4 and TRBJ1-4; D may be TRBD1 (6 bases). The CDR3 extends over 13 amino acids. Trimming left V 8 bases short and J 7 bases short, with 14 bases between. The CDR3 loop reads CASLLQGTEKLFF. DNA for the CDR3: TGTGCCAGCCTCCTACAGGGAACTGAAAAACTGTTTTTT.

This clonotype has just a few counts. This chain uses TRBV11-1 with TRBJ2-3; 11 positions match TRBD2. The ends lost 0 bases at V and 2 bases at J; junction bases unmatched: 4. The CDR3 sequence is 17 residues long. CDR1 and CDR2 from the germline V gene are SGHAT and FQDESV (reference sequence). The CDR3 DNA reads TGTGCCAGCAGCTTAGCGCTGACTAGCGGGGTCACAGATACGCAGTATTTT. Its translation: CASSLALTSGVTDTQYF.

Only a few counts were recorded for this clonotype. This chain connects TRBV7-8 to TRBJ2-5; TRBD1 or TRBD2 may be the D gene (5 bases each). The CDR3 loop spans 15 amino acids. Germline CDR1 reads SGHVS; CDR2 reads FQNEAQ. Trimming removed 4 bases at V and 3 bases at J, with 15 bases between. The CDR3: CASSSEWDLEETQYF. The CDR3 DNA sequence: TGTGCCAGCAGCTCGGAATGGGACCTTGAAGAGACCCAGTACTTC. Together with reference TRBV7-8 and TRBJ2-5, the CDR3 gives the full variable domain: GAGVSQSPRYKVAKRGQDVALRCDPISGHVSLFWYQQALGQGPEFLTYFQNEAQLDKSGLPSDRFFAERPEGSVSTLKIQRTQQEDSAVYLCASSSEWDLEETQYFGPGTRLLVL.

This clonotype showed up just a few times. The CDR3 sequence: CASSFLGQGASEKLFF. In nucleotides, the CDR3 is TGTGCCAGCAGTTTTTTGGGACAGGGGGCAAGTGAAAAACTGTTTTTT. The chain couples TRBV27 to TRBJ1-4; 12 bases map to TRBD1. This CDR3 spans 16 amino acids. With 3 bases clipped from V and 7 bases from J, the junction kept 6 bases outside the gene matches. Germline V CDR1 and CDR2: MNHEY, SMNVEV (reference sequence).

This clonotype has at least ten counts. This chain connects TRBV4-1 to TRBJ2-7; D is ambiguous. V was clipped by 1 base and J by 3 bases, with 7 bases between them. The germline gives CDR1 MGHRA, CDR2 YSYEKL. The CDR3 is 13 amino acids. CDR3 sequence: CASSQAPHYEQYF. CDR3 DNA sequence: TGCGCCAGCAGCCAAGCCCCTCACTACGAGCAGTACTTC.

The table lists this clonotype with many counts. The chain links TRBV10-3 to TRBJ1-1, with D tentatively TRBD1 (5 bases). Germline V CDR1 and CDR2: ENHRY, SYGVKD. This CDR3 has 13 amino acids. V dropped 0 bases and J dropped 7 bases, with 9 bases sitting between them. DNA for the CDR3: TGTGCCATCAGTGAGTCGACCGGGGGTGAAGCTTTCTTT. Translating it yields CAISESTGGEAFF.

This clonotype has a handful of counts. The V call is TRBV9, the J call TRBJ2-7; D gene unclear. Looked up from germline, CDR1 is SGDLS and CDR2 is YYNGEE. Trimming pared 0 bases from V and 5 bases from J, leaving 12 bases between. This CDR3 region has 14 residues. CDR3 nucleotides: TGTGCCAGCAGCGTAGATGAGCGACCGCACGAGCAGTACTTC. Protein: CASSVDERPHEQYF.

Only a few counts were recorded for this clonotype. The rearrangement links TRBV12-3 or TRBV12-4 to TRBJ2-7, with TRBD2 matching over 10 bases. The V segment lost 5 bases and the J segment 4 bases; nucleotides outside the gene matches: 5. CDR3 size: 14 residues. The CDR3, as DNA: TGTGCCAGCAGTCTCGGGACTAGCGAATACGAGCAGTACTTC. It codes for CASSLGTSEYEQYF.

This clonotype was recorded many times. This chain connects TRBV29-1 to TRBJ1-1, with D perhaps TRBD1 (5 bases). Germline CDR1 is SQVTM and CDR2 is ANQGSEA. CDR3 length: 14 residues. Trimming shortened V by 0 bases and J by 10 bases, and 18 bases separated the two germline ends. The CDR3 protein is CSVEEAQGTGVAFF. CDR3 bases: TGCAGCGTTGAAGAAGCACAAGGGACGGGAGTAGCTTTCTTT.

The rearrangement uses TRBV25-1 and TRBJ1-4; D unclear. The V end was cut by 6 bases, the J end by 5 bases, with 16 bases between. Germline assignment: CDR1 MGHDK and CDR2 SYGVNS. The CDR3 runs to 15 residues. The CDR3: CASSQIEGYNEKLFF. CDR3 bases: TGTGCCAGCAGCCAGATAGAAGGGTACAATGAAAAACTGTTTTTT. Full variable domain (remainder filled in from reference TRBV25-1 and TRBJ1-4): EADIYQTPRYLVIGTGKKITLECSQTMGHDKMYWYQQDPGMELHLIHYSYGVNSTEKGDLSSESTVSRIRTEHFPLTLESARPSHTSQYLCASSQIEGYNEKLFFGSGTQLSVL.

This clonotype was picked up a small number of times. The chain couples TRBV6-1 to TRBJ1-3; the D is unclear. The germline V gene encodes CDR1 MNHNS and CDR2 SASEGT. The V end lost 2 bases, the J end lost 0 bases, and 11 bases lay between the germline ends. CDR3 size: 16 residues. The CDR3 DNA follows: TGTGCCAGCAGTGAATTCGTTATTAGCTCTGGAAACACCATATATTTT. It is translated as CASSEFVISSGNTIYF.

The sample holds many counts of this clonotype. The chain uses TRBV28 and TRBJ1-1; TRBD1 might be the D (5 bases). CDR1 and CDR2 from the germline V gene are MDHEN and SYDVKM. With 3 bases removed from V and 6 bases from J, the gap between germline ends came to 14 bases. CDR3 length: 14 amino acids. CDR3 sequence (DNA): TGTGCCAGCAGTTTCCCGCAGGGCGAATCTGAAGCTTTCTTT. Its protein product is CASSFPQGESEAFF.

This clonotype came up many times. This sequence joins TRBV6-5 and TRBJ2-1; D remains unclear. Trimming took off 4 bases at V and 4 bases at J, with 8 bases between the two ends. CDR3 size: 13 residues. Germline lookup yields CDR1 MNHEY and CDR2 SVGAGI. DNA of the CDR3: TGTGCCAGCAGTTTGACAAATTACAATGAGCAGTTCTTC. It translates to CASSLTNYNEQFF.

This clonotype was recorded a few times. The rearrangement links TRBV7-9 to TRBJ2-3; possibly TRBD1 or TRBD2 for D (6 bases each). Trimming took off 1 base at V and 4 bases at J, with 12 bases between the two ends. CDR1 is SEHNR and CDR2 is FQNEAQ in the germline V gene (reference sequence). This CDR3 is 15 amino acids long. Written as DNA, the CDR3 is TGTGCCAGCAGCTTAGAGGGGGGAATGGCAGATACGCAGTATTTT. Translating it yields CASSLEGGMADTQYF. The whole variable domain, filled in from reference TRBV7-9 and TRBJ2-3, reads DTGVSQNPRHKITKRGQNVTFRCDPISEHNRLYWYRQTLGQGPEFLTYFQNEAQLEKSRLLSDRFSAERPKGSFSTLEIQRTEQGDSAMYLCASSLEGGMADTQYFGPGTRLTVL.

This clonotype was recorded many times. This rearrangement joins TRBV5-1 to TRBJ2-7; 10 bases line up with TRBD2. V shed 1 base and J 2 bases; nucleotides not matched to a gene: 9. Germline V CDR1 and CDR2: SGHRS, YFSETQ. The CDR3 loop spans 17 amino acids. The CDR3 protein is CASSLFSGGISPYEQYF. The CDR3 DNA is TGCGCCAGCAGCTTGTTTAGCGGGGGGATTAGTCCCTACGAGCAGTACTTC.